The following is a TCR beta chain sequence with its context. Profiling relied on immunoSEQ multiplex PCR, and the TCRdb table lists in-frame clones only, not all of them. The sample lists some 520,000 clones, roughly nine tenths occurring once. These data are taken from a study of blood T cell repertoires in COVID-19. V was clipped by 3 bases and J by 4 bases, with 14 bases between them. The CDR3 spans 15 residues. Germline values: CDR1 KGHSH, CDR2 LQKENI. Patients at the Seattle site were enrolled during active infection and followed longitudinally. The sample consisted of peripheral blood. The genes are TRBV18 and TRBJ2-3; a weak D match, TRBD2 (6 bases). This receptor was obtained from a man in his late teens or twenties with COVID-19, enrolled during active disease. The CDR3 loop reads CASSPKTRPPDTQYF. CDR3 nucleotides: TGTGCCAGCTCACCGAAGACTAGACCCCCAGATACGCAGTATTTT.